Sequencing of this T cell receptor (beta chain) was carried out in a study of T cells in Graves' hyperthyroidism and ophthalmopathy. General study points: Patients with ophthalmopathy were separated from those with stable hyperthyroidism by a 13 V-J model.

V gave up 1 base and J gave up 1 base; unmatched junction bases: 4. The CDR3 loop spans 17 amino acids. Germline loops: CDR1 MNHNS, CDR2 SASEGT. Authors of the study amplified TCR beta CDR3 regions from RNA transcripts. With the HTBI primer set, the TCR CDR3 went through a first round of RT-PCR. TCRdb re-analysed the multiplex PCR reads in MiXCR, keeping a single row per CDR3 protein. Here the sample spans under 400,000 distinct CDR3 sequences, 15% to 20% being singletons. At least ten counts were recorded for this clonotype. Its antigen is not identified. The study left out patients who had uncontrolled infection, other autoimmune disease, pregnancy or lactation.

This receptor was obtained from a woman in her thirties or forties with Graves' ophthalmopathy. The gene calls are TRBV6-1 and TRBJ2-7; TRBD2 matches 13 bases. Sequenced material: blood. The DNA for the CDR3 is TGTGCCAGCAGTGAAGGACTAGCGGGAGGACTATCCTACGAGCAGTACTTC. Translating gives CASSEGLAGGLSYEQYF.